This T cell receptor beta chain was captured in a study of human T cells and chemical hapten exposure. Study as a whole: Weekly administration of diphenylcyclopropenone to the scalp of patients continued throughout the approximately 24-week study. Patients, largely female, had alopecia areata, totalis or universalis. Study results and limitations: DPC sensitization left the count of TCRs above 1 in 1000 unchanged.

V was clipped by 4 bases and J by 7 bases; unmatched bases: 12. Per germline, CDR1 SGHVS and CDR2 FQNEAQ. The CDR3 is 16 residues long. During construction of the library, unique molecular identifiers were attached to individual cDNA molecules for quantitative, reproducible TCR counting. In TCRdb, the RACE reads were re-called with MiXCR into one record per CDR3 protein. This sample yields approximately 75,000 distinct CDR3 sequences, of which roughly 8.5% are seen a single time; roughly 3.8% belongs to the top ten. The sample holds many counts of this clonotype. Its antigen is undetermined. Time point given: patch test 2, 6 weeks after DPC sensitization. Treatment reported: therapeutic diphenylcyclopropenone sensitization with weekly scalp DPC.

This chain joins TRBV7-8 and TRBJ2-1; 8 nucleotides align to TRBD2. Sequences were derived from whole blood, sampled in connection with sensitization to the hapten diphenylcyclopropenone (DPC). This sequence was found in a woman between 50 and 59 years old with alopecia areata. Some clones in this sample may be carry-over from other donors' samples. This chain's CDR3 is CASSSRGAGVKNEQFF. Here the CDR3 DNA reads TGTGCCAGCAGCTCCCGAGGAGCGGGGGTTAAAAATGAGCAGTTCTTC. Supplemented by reference TRBV7-8 and TRBJ2-1, the full variable domain reads GAGVSQSPRYKVAKRGQDVALRCDPISGHVSLFWYQQALGQGPEFLTYFQNEAQLDKSGLPSDRFFAERPEGSVSTLKIQRTQQEDSAVYLCASSSRGAGVKNEQFFGPGTRLTVL.